A selection of T cell receptor beta chains follows, all from one sample in a study of T cell changes during pregnancy in multiple sclerosis. Repertoires were generated with immunoSEQ multiplex PCR, while TCRdb's copy carries only in-frame clones and drops some. The table has some 28,000 clones, 85% to 90% seen once. The source material was CD8+ T cells from peripheral blood mononuclear cells, sampled before pregnancy. The receptors come from a female donor with multiple sclerosis, enrolled in a pregnancy study. Both conserved end residues are part of each CDR3. The D gene is left open where the match is weak. Some rows have no size entry. The others give once, few or many, or a class for an expanded clone.

d_gene: TRBD1
j_gene: TRBJ1-3
abundance: NA
v_gene: TRBV19
CDR3aa: CASRADRGSGNTIYF
CDR3nt: TGTGCCAGCCGCGCCGACAGGGGGTCTGGAAACACCATATATTTT

d_gene: NA
j_gene: TRBJ1-6
abundance: NA
v_gene: TRBV23-1
CDR3aa: CARSIGQINSPLHF
CDR3nt: TGCGCCCGCTCCATCGGACAGATTAATTCACCCCTCCACTTT

d_gene: NA
j_gene: TRBJ1-2
abundance: NA
v_gene: TRBV19
CDR3aa: CASSITHRVYGYTF
CDR3nt: TGTGCCAGTAGTATCACCCACCGGGTCTATGGCTACACCTTC

d_gene: TRBD2
j_gene: TRBJ2-6
abundance: NA
v_gene: TRBV4-2
CDR3aa: CASSNGEGSGANVLTF
CDR3nt: TGTGCCAGCAGTAATGGGGAGGGCTCTGGGGCCAACGTCCTGACTTTC

d_gene: NA
j_gene: TRBJ2-2
abundance: many
v_gene: TRBV6-4
CDR3aa: CASSTRQVNTGELFF
CDR3nt: TGTGCCAGCAGTACCCGACAGGTTAACACCGGGGAGCTGTTTTTT

d_gene: NA
j_gene: TRBJ1-4
abundance: NA
v_gene: TRBV4-1
CDR3aa: CASSQLGPIVNEKLFF
CDR3nt: TGCGCCAGCAGCCAGCTGGGCCCCATTGTTAATGAAAAACTGTTTTTT

d_gene: TRBD1
j_gene: TRBJ2-3
abundance: NA
v_gene: TRBV13
CDR3aa: CASSSTGGGTDTQYF
CDR3nt: TGTGCCAGCAGCTCGACAGGGGGTGGCACAGATACGCAGTATTTT

d_gene: NA
j_gene: TRBJ1-3
abundance: NA
v_gene: TRBV28
CDR3aa: CASKGVWVSDTIYF
CDR3nt: TGTGCCAGCAAGGGGGTGTGGGTTTCGGACACCATATATTTT

d_gene: NA
j_gene: TRBJ1-1
abundance: once
v_gene: TRBV6-5
CDR3aa: CASSYEWNTEAFF
CDR3nt: TGTGCCAGCAGTTACGAGTGGAACACTGAAGCTTTCTTT

d_gene: NA
j_gene: TRBJ1-1
abundance: NA
v_gene: TRBV7-9
CDR3aa: CASSQGQREAFF
CDR3nt: TGTGCCAGCAGCCAAGGACAGCGTGAAGCTTTCTTT

d_gene: TRBD2
j_gene: TRBJ2-1
abundance: NA
v_gene: TRBV10-3
CDR3aa: CAISGEGTSYNEQFF
CDR3nt: TGTGCCATCAGTGGGGAGGGGACCTCCTACAATGAGCAGTTCTTC

d_gene: TRBD1
j_gene: TRBJ1-2
abundance: NA
v_gene: TRBV28
CDR3aa: CASSKTGGHLGYTF
CDR3nt: TGTGCCAGCAGCAAGACAGGGGGCCACTTGGGCTACACCTTC

d_gene: TRBD1
j_gene: TRBJ2-1
abundance: NA
v_gene: TRBV28
CDR3aa: CASSPGQGSSYNEQFF
CDR3nt: TGTGCCAGCAGTCCAGGACAGGGGAGCTCCTACAATGAGCAGTTCTTC

d_gene: NA
j_gene: TRBJ1-1
abundance: NA
v_gene: TRBV28
CDR3aa: CASSILVVNTEAFF
CDR3nt: TGTGCCAGCAGTATTCTAGTGGTGAACACTGAAGCTTTCTTT

d_gene: NA
j_gene: TRBJ1-2
abundance: NA
v_gene: TRBV11-3
CDR3aa: CASSLKRAEGYTF
CDR3nt: TGTGCCAGCAGCTTAAAGCGGGCGGAGGGCTACACCTTC

d_gene: NA
j_gene: TRBJ2-7
abundance: NA
v_gene: TRBV19
CDR3aa: CASSIPGYEQYF
CDR3nt: TGTGCCAGTAGTATTCCCGGGTACGAGCAGTACTTC

d_gene: TRBD2
j_gene: TRBJ2-1
abundance: few
v_gene: TRBV27
CDR3aa: CASPTSVAYNEQFF
CDR3nt: TGTGCCAGCCCAACTAGCGTAGCCTACAATGAGCAGTTCTTC

d_gene: NA
j_gene: TRBJ2-7
abundance: NA
v_gene: TRBV6-5
CDR3aa: CASSQYFQAYEQYF
CDR3nt: TGTGCCAGCAGTCAATATTTCCAGGCTTACGAGCAGTACTTC

d_gene: TRBD1
j_gene: TRBJ1-6
abundance: few
v_gene: TRBV10-1
CDR3aa: CASSESGGASPLHF
CDR3nt: TGCGCCAGCAGTGAGTCAGGGGGCGCTTCACCCCTCCACTTT

d_gene: NA
j_gene: TRBJ1-1
abundance: NA
v_gene: TRBV27
CDR3aa: CASRQGGSTEAFF
CDR3nt: TGTGCCAGCAGACAGGGAGGGAGCACTGAAGCTTTCTTT

d_gene: TRBD1
j_gene: TRBJ1-2
abundance: NA
v_gene: TRBV6-5
CDR3aa: CASSQRTGAGYTF
CDR3nt: TGTGCCAGCAGTCAAAGGACAGGGGCTGGCTACACCTTC

d_gene: NA
j_gene: TRBJ2-2
abundance: NA
v_gene: TRBV27
CDR3aa: CASSLWGPPDTGELFF
CDR3nt: TGTGCCAGCAGTTTATGGGGCCCCCCGGACACCGGGGAGCTGTTTTTT

d_gene: TRBD1
j_gene: TRBJ1-5
abundance: medium-sized
v_gene: TRBV30
CDR3aa: CAWSVPGQGMINQPQHF
CDR3nt: TGTGCCTGGAGTGTACCTGGACAGGGAATGATCAATCAGCCCCAGCATTTT

d_gene: TRBD1
j_gene: TRBJ2-5
abundance: NA
v_gene: TRBV10-3
CDR3aa: CAISLTGGRETQYF
CDR3nt: TGTGCCATCAGCTTGACAGGGGGCAGGGAGACCCAGTACTTC

d_gene: TRBD2
j_gene: TRBJ2-3
abundance: NA
v_gene: TRBV10-1
CDR3aa: CASSGLSSGDADTQYF
CDR3nt: TGCGCCAGCAGTGGGCTGAGTAGCGGGGATGCAGATACGCAGTATTTT

d_gene: NA
j_gene: TRBJ1-4
abundance: NA
v_gene: TRBV7-9
CDR3aa: CASSLGGPNEKLFF
CDR3nt: TGTGCCAGCAGCTTGGGAGGGCCTAATGAAAAACTGTTTTTT

d_gene: NA
j_gene: TRBJ1-1
abundance: NA
v_gene: TRBV6-5
CDR3aa: CASSYSRPRNTEAFF
CDR3nt: TGTGCCAGCAGTTACTCGCGGCCCAGGAACACTGAAGCTTTCTTT

d_gene: NA
j_gene: TRBJ1-1
abundance: NA
v_gene: TRBV21-1
CDR3aa: CASSNCCLGRWTEAFF
CDR3nt: TGTGCCAGCAGCAACTGCTGTTTGGGGCGATGGACTGAAGCTTTCTTT

d_gene: NA
j_gene: TRBJ2-3
abundance: NA
v_gene: TRBV7-2
CDR3aa: CASSYQTRGDTQYF
CDR3nt: TGTGCCAGCAGCTACCAGACCCGAGGAGATACGCAGTATTTT

d_gene: NA
j_gene: TRBJ1-1
abundance: NA
v_gene: TRBV30
CDR3aa: CAWIGMDMNTEAFF
CDR3nt: TGTGCCTGGATTGGAATGGACATGAACACTGAAGCTTTCTTT

d_gene: NA
j_gene: TRBJ1-5
abundance: medium-sized
v_gene: TRBV6-4
CDR3aa: CASSEDTNQPQHF
CDR3nt: TGTGCCAGCAGTGAGGACACCAATCAGCCCCAGCATTTT

d_gene: TRBD2
j_gene: TRBJ2-5
abundance: once
v_gene: TRBV30
CDR3aa: CAWSPSQRGGLETQYF
CDR3nt: TGTGCCTGGAGTCCCTCGCAGCGGGGGGGCCTAGAGACCCAGTACTTC

d_gene: NA
j_gene: TRBJ2-7
abundance: NA
v_gene: TRBV5-8
CDR3aa: CASSLDWTASYEQYF
CDR3nt: TGTGCCAGCAGCTTGGACTGGACAGCATCCTACGAGCAGTACTTC

d_gene: TRBD1
j_gene: TRBJ1-4
abundance: NA
v_gene: TRBV30
CDR3aa: CAWGRGQGRPTNEKLFF
CDR3nt: TGTGCCTGGGGAAGGGGACAGGGGAGGCCAACTAATGAAAAACTGTTTTTT

d_gene: NA
j_gene: TRBJ2-1
abundance: NA
v_gene: TRBV10-1
CDR3aa: CASSESSIHNEQFF
CDR3nt: TGCGCCAGCAGTGAGTCGAGTATACACAATGAGCAGTTCTTC

d_gene: TRBD1
j_gene: TRBJ1-6
abundance: NA
v_gene: TRBV27
CDR3aa: CASSLIRPGQGAWGNSPLHF
CDR3nt: TGTGCCAGCAGTTTAATTCGTCCTGGACAGGGGGCCTGGGGTAATTCACCCCTCCACTTT

d_gene: NA
j_gene: TRBJ1-2
abundance: NA
v_gene: TRBV6-5
CDR3aa: CASSTTGYGYTF
CDR3nt: TGTGCCAGCAGTACGACAGGCTATGGCTACACCTTC

d_gene: NA
j_gene: TRBJ1-2
abundance: NA
v_gene: TRBV9
CDR3aa: CASSESPGYGYTF
CDR3nt: TGTGCCAGCAGCGAAAGTCCGGGGTATGGCTACACCTTC

d_gene: NA
j_gene: TRBJ2-2
abundance: few
v_gene: TRBV4-1
CDR3aa: CASSLPGQYGELFF
CDR3nt: TGCGCCAGCAGCCTACCTGGACAGTACGGGGAGCTGTTTTTT

d_gene: TRBD1
j_gene: TRBJ2-2
abundance: NA
v_gene: TRBV7-2
CDR3aa: CASRPTGGRTGELFF
CDR3nt: TGTGCCAGCAGACCTACAGGGGGCAGGACCGGGGAGCTGTTTTTT

d_gene: TRBD1
j_gene: TRBJ2-3
abundance: NA
v_gene: TRBV2
CDR3aa: CASSPGQGVDTQYF
CDR3nt: TGTGCCAGCAGTCCCGGACAGGGTGTCGATACGCAGTATTTT

d_gene: NA
j_gene: TRBJ1-1
abundance: NA
v_gene: TRBV2
CDR3aa: CASQPRVLNTEAFF
CDR3nt: TGTGCCAGCCAGCCCAGGGTTTTGAACACTGAAGCTTTCTTT

d_gene: TRBD1
j_gene: TRBJ1-2
abundance: NA
v_gene: TRBV9
CDR3aa: CASSVGQGEYGYTF
CDR3nt: TGTGCCAGCAGCGTAGGACAGGGTGAATATGGCTACACCTTC

d_gene: NA
j_gene: TRBJ1-4
abundance: once
v_gene: TRBV6-4
CDR3aa: CASSVTSGTNEKLFF
CDR3nt: TGTGCCAGCAGTGTAACGAGTGGAACTAATGAAAAACTGTTTTTT

d_gene: NA
j_gene: TRBJ2-6
abundance: NA
v_gene: TRBV7-9
CDR3aa: CASSYWERDTGANVLTF
CDR3nt: TGTGCCAGCAGCTATTGGGAGAGGGACACTGGGGCCAACGTCCTGACTTTC

d_gene: NA
j_gene: TRBJ1-2
abundance: NA
v_gene: TRBV4-1
CDR3aa: CASSPREQLKRDGYTF
CDR3nt: TGCGCCAGCAGCCCGAGGGAACAGTTAAAGAGGGATGGCTACACCTTC

d_gene: NA
j_gene: TRBJ2-7
abundance: NA
v_gene: TRBV7-8
CDR3aa: CASSFTTGSYEQYF
CDR3nt: TGTGCCAGCAGCTTTACAACAGGATCCTACGAGCAGTACTTC

d_gene: TRBD1
j_gene: TRBJ1-1
abundance: NA
v_gene: TRBV9
CDR3aa: CASRGQGDTEAFF
CDR3nt: TGTGCCAGCAGGGGACAGGGTGACACTGAAGCTTTCTTT

d_gene: NA
j_gene: TRBJ2-1
abundance: NA
v_gene: TRBV7-6
CDR3aa: CASSFGTGADEQFF
CDR3nt: TGTGCCAGCAGCTTCGGGACTGGGGCCGATGAGCAGTTCTTC

d_gene: TRBD1
j_gene: TRBJ1-4
abundance: NA
v_gene: TRBV5-6
CDR3aa: CASSLVSRPGQGNEKLFF
CDR3nt: TGTGCCAGCAGCTTGGTGTCTAGGCCGGGACAGGGGAATGAAAAACTGTTTTTT

d_gene: TRBD1
j_gene: TRBJ1-1
abundance: NA
v_gene: TRBV6-5
CDR3aa: CASSARDRGTEAFF
CDR3nt: TGTGCCAGCAGTGCCCGGGACAGGGGCACTGAAGCTTTCTTT

d_gene: NA
j_gene: TRBJ1-1
abundance: few
v_gene: TRBV19
CDR3aa: CASSIVAAAEAFF
CDR3nt: TGTGCCAGTAGTATAGTCGCGGCCGCCGAAGCTTTCTTT

d_gene: NA
j_gene: TRBJ2-7
abundance: once
v_gene: TRBV4-3
CDR3aa: CASSQDNSRGNYEQYF
CDR3nt: TGCGCCAGCAGCCAAGATAACTCGCGCGGTAACTACGAGCAGTACTTC

d_gene: NA
j_gene: TRBJ2-5
abundance: NA
v_gene: TRBV4-1
CDR3aa: CASSQIPPEGTQETQYF
CDR3nt: TGCGCCAGCAGCCAAATACCCCCCGAGGGGACTCAAGAGACCCAGTACTTC

d_gene: TRBD2
j_gene: TRBJ2-1
abundance: NA
v_gene: TRBV19
CDR3aa: CASSLLAGGYNEQFF
CDR3nt: TGTGCCAGTAGCCTACTAGCGGGGGGGTACAATGAGCAGTTCTTC

d_gene: TRBD1
j_gene: TRBJ1-3
abundance: NA
v_gene: TRBV19
CDR3aa: CASSPSDRDSGNTIYF
CDR3nt: TGTGCCAGTAGTCCGTCTGACAGGGACAGTGGAAACACCATATATTTT

d_gene: NA
j_gene: TRBJ2-7
abundance: NA
v_gene: TRBV2
CDR3aa: CASGWSYEQYF
CDR3nt: TGTGCCAGCGGTTGGAGCTACGAGCAGTACTTC

d_gene: NA
j_gene: TRBJ1-1
abundance: NA
v_gene: TRBV6-5
CDR3aa: CASSYTRLNTEAFF
CDR3nt: TGTGCCAGCAGTTACACCAGGTTGAACACTGAAGCTTTCTTT

d_gene: NA
j_gene: TRBJ2-3
abundance: NA
v_gene: TRBV4-1
CDR3aa: CASSQVGSTDTQYF
CDR3nt: TGCGCCAGCAGCCAAGTTGGCAGCACAGATACGCAGTATTTT